This TCR beta chain was observed in a study of T cells in women clearing cervical HPV infection. Study-wide background: With HLA typing for only a few women, HLA confounding remains possible.

J lost 6 bases, V lost 0 bases, and 3 bases had no gene match. Germline V gene data show CDR1 as SGHTA and CDR2 as FQGNSA. This CDR3 region has 14 residues. Regarding the study as a whole: CIN3+ cases had significantly higher TCR richness than controls; evenness did not differ. It is unknown whether associations predate infection; no effector/memory or HPV-specific sorting.

On this clone: Its antigen is undetermined. The read ends 3 residues shy of where the CDR3 ends; the end is completed using the germline J gene.

This table comes from immunoSEQ multiplex PCR, and its TCRdb copy is limited to in-frame clones, with some not included. The specimen's table records about 25,000 clones. HPV was found by MY09/MY11 PCR and dot-blot genotyping. The sequenced sample consisted of blood buffy coat. The TCR sequence derives from a woman between 18 and 69 years old with a cervical HPV16 infection that either progressed to CIN3+ or cleared (not recorded which). The chain is built from TRBV7-2 and TRBJ2-5; 8 positions match TRBD1. The DNA read from the CDR3 is TGTGCCAGCAGCTTAGCTACAGGGGGACAGACC. This encodes CASSLATGGQT. The CDR3 in full is CASSLATGGQTQYF.